Here is one T cell receptor beta chain with its context. This entry is derived from a study of shared clonotypes between healthy human individuals. Repertoires were generated with immunoSEQ multiplex PCR, while TCRdb's copy carries only in-frame clones and drops some. The table shows 600,000 to 800,000 clones, with 55% to 75% occurring only once. V was trimmed by 6 bases and J by 1 base, leaving 17 bases between them. The CDR3 is made up of 15 amino acids. Germline CDR1 and CDR2: SGDLS and YYNGEE. This receptor was taken from a woman aged 25 to 39 in good health. Sequencing input: memory CD4+ T cells sorted from blood. The subset denotes: CD45RA-negative fraction. The chain combines TRBV9 with TRBJ2-7; either TRBD1 or TRBD2 may fit D (6 bases each). Here the CDR3 reads CASTKGGQGSYEQYF. In DNA, the CDR3 is TGTGCCAGCACCAAAGGGGGGCAGGGATCCTACGAGCAGTACTTC.